A selection of T cell receptor beta chains follows, all from one sample in a study of vaccination and CD4 T cells after COVID-19. TCRdb reprocessed the PCR reads with MiXCR, giving one entry per CDR3 protein. The sample yields about 27,000 distinct CDR3 sequences, less than 80% seen once. For these receptors, no antigen is known. This specimen consisted of CD4+ T cells from blood, cultured in vitro, obtained after SARS-CoV-2 vaccination. The receptors were sampled from a human donor who received a COVID-19 vaccine. CDR3s include the opening cysteine and the closing phenylalanine or tryptophan. The order of the fields is CDR3 length, J gene, D gene, clone size, V gene, CDR3 DNA, CDR3 protein. D genes are given only for firm matches. Size is omitted from some rows. Given values are once, few, many or a class for expanded clones.

len: 13
j_gene: TRBJ1-5
d_gene: TRBD1
abundance: -
v_gene: TRBV19
CDR3nt: TGTGCCAGTAGGGGGACAGTAGGTCAGCCCCAGCATTTT
CDR3aa: CASRGTVGQPQHF

len: 18
j_gene: TRBJ1-5
d_gene: -
abundance: few
v_gene: TRBV5-6
CDR3nt: TGTGCCAGCAGCTTATATCGACCCAGCGGAATTAGCAATCAGCCCCAGCATTTT
CDR3aa: CASSLYRPSGISNQPQHF

len: 16
j_gene: TRBJ1-2
d_gene: -
abundance: -
v_gene: TRBV5-4
CDR3nt: TGTGCCAGCAGCTTGCAGTTAGGGCAGAAGGACTATGGCTACACCTTC
CDR3aa: CASSLQLGQKDYGYTF

len: 13
j_gene: TRBJ2-5
d_gene: TRBD2
abundance: -
v_gene: TRBV11-3
CDR3nt: TGTGCCAGCAGCTGGGAGGGCCAAGAGACCCAGTACTTC
CDR3aa: CASSWEGQETQYF

len: 15
j_gene: TRBJ2-3
d_gene: TRBD2
abundance: -
v_gene: TRBV6-1
CDR3nt: TGTGCCAGCCAAATAAAAGCGGGGGGGCCAGATACGCAGTATTTT
CDR3aa: CASQIKAGGPDTQYF

len: 13
j_gene: TRBJ2-2
d_gene: TRBD1
abundance: once
v_gene: TRBV20-1
CDR3nt: TGCAGTGCTAGTTCGGGACAGGCCACTGCGGTGTTTTTT
CDR3aa: CSASSGQATAVFF

len: 17
j_gene: TRBJ1-1
d_gene: -
abundance: -
v_gene: TRBV19
CDR3nt: TGTGCCAGTAGTGCCCTCGGGTCAGGCAGGGTGATTACTGAAGCTTTCTTT
CDR3aa: CASSALGSGRVITEAFF

len: 20
j_gene: TRBJ1-6
d_gene: -
abundance: -
v_gene: TRBV21-1
CDR3nt: TGTGCCAGCAGCTCCCGACAGGCCCGCCACATTCACACCTATAATTCACCCCTCCACTTT
CDR3aa: CASSSRQARHIHTYNSPLHF

len: 11
j_gene: TRBJ2-7
d_gene: -
abundance: -
v_gene: TRBV10-3
CDR3nt: TGTGCCGCCCAGGGGGGGTACGAGCAGTACTTC
CDR3aa: CAAQGGYEQYF

len: 17
j_gene: TRBJ2-7
d_gene: TRBD1
abundance: -
v_gene: TRBV19
CDR3nt: TGTGCCAGTAGTCCCCGACCCCGGACAGGAGAGACCTACGAGCAGTACTTC
CDR3aa: CASSPRPRTGETYEQYF

len: 14
j_gene: TRBJ1-6
d_gene: -
abundance: few
v_gene: TRBV6-2/TRBV6-3
CDR3nt: TGTGCCAGCAGTTACCGGGCAGTAGGGTCACCCCTCCACTTT
CDR3aa: CASSYRAVGSPLHF

len: 14
j_gene: TRBJ2-5
d_gene: -
abundance: -
v_gene: TRBV12-5
CDR3nt: TGTGCTAGTGGTCCAAGCGGCGCCCAAGAGACCCAGTACTTC
CDR3aa: CASGPSGAQETQYF

len: 16
j_gene: TRBJ1-5
d_gene: -
abundance: -
v_gene: TRBV20-1
CDR3nt: TGCAGTGCTAGAGATAAGACAGGCCATAGCAATCAGCCCCAGCATTTT
CDR3aa: CSARDKTGHSNQPQHF

len: 15
j_gene: TRBJ2-5
d_gene: -
abundance: -
v_gene: TRBV12-3/TRBV12-4
CDR3nt: TGTGCCAGCAGTTTAGCGCTGGGTTTCCAAGAGACCCAGTACTTC
CDR3aa: CASSLALGFQETQYF

len: 12
j_gene: TRBJ2-2
d_gene: -
abundance: -
v_gene: TRBV7-2
CDR3nt: TGTGCCAGCAGGTCCCCTAATGGGGAGCTGTTTTTT
CDR3aa: CASRSPNGELFF

len: 15
j_gene: TRBJ2-7
d_gene: TRBD1
abundance: -
v_gene: TRBV12-3/TRBV12-4
CDR3nt: TGTGCCAGCAGCCCAGGGACAGGGGCCTCCTACGAGCAGTACTTC
CDR3aa: CASSPGTGASYEQYF

len: 15
j_gene: TRBJ1-6
d_gene: -
abundance: -
v_gene: TRBV7-9
CDR3nt: TGTGCCAGCAGCTTAGCGCTGGGACCCGGTTCACCCCTCCACTTT
CDR3aa: CASSLALGPGSPLHF

len: 15
j_gene: TRBJ2-5
d_gene: -
abundance: -
v_gene: TRBV24-1
CDR3nt: TGTGCCACCAGTGATCGCCAGGGAGTTGGGGAGACCCAGTACTTC
CDR3aa: CATSDRQGVGETQYF

len: 13
j_gene: TRBJ1-2
d_gene: -
abundance: few
v_gene: TRBV5-1
CDR3nt: TGCGCCAGCAGCTTAGGAGGGAACTATGGCTACACCTTC
CDR3aa: CASSLGGNYGYTF

len: 17
j_gene: TRBJ2-5
d_gene: TRBD2
abundance: -
v_gene: TRBV9
CDR3nt: TGTGCCAGCAGCGTAGGGATTGGCGGGGGGGCAGGAGAGACCCAGTACTTC
CDR3aa: CASSVGIGGGAGETQYF

len: 16
j_gene: TRBJ1-4
d_gene: -
abundance: -
v_gene: TRBV6-6
CDR3nt: TGTGCCAGCAGTTACTCGTGGAGCGGGGGCAGTGAAAAACTGTTTTTT
CDR3aa: CASSYSWSGGSEKLFF

len: 13
j_gene: TRBJ1-2
d_gene: -
abundance: -
v_gene: TRBV6-1
CDR3nt: TGTGCCAGCAGTGACAGGGCGGACTATGGCTACACCTTC
CDR3aa: CASSDRADYGYTF

len: 16
j_gene: TRBJ2-5
d_gene: -
abundance: -
v_gene: TRBV7-8
CDR3nt: TGTGCCAGCAGCTTATCCTTTGGGGCGGCGGGGGAGACCCAGTACTTC
CDR3aa: CASSLSFGAAGETQYF

len: 14
j_gene: TRBJ1-1
d_gene: -
abundance: -
v_gene: TRBV25-1
CDR3nt: TGTGCCAGCAGTGAACCCACAAGGAACACTGAAGCTTTCTTT
CDR3aa: CASSEPTRNTEAFF

len: 13
j_gene: TRBJ2-5
d_gene: -
abundance: -
v_gene: TRBV7-8
CDR3nt: TGTGCCAGCAGCTTAGTCGGCCAAGAGACCCAGTACTTC
CDR3aa: CASSLVGQETQYF

len: 17
j_gene: TRBJ1-6
d_gene: -
abundance: few
v_gene: TRBV12-5
CDR3nt: TGTGCTAGTGGTTTGGTAAGGGCAGGGGATTATAATTCACCCCTCCACTTT
CDR3aa: CASGLVRAGDYNSPLHF

len: 18
j_gene: TRBJ1-2
d_gene: -
abundance: -
v_gene: TRBV18
CDR3nt: TGTGCCAGCTCACTTTATAGGGACTCAAAGACTCCTCCCTATGGCTACACCTTC
CDR3aa: CASSLYRDSKTPPYGYTF

len: 15
j_gene: TRBJ2-3
d_gene: TRBD2
abundance: -
v_gene: TRBV9
CDR3nt: TGTGCCAGCAGCGTACTAGCGGGAGGCACAGATACGCAGTATTTT
CDR3aa: CASSVLAGGTDTQYF

len: 18
j_gene: TRBJ1-4
d_gene: TRBD1
abundance: -
v_gene: TRBV6-5
CDR3nt: TGTGCCAGCAGTTACCGGAGACAGGGGGCAATATCAGGTGGAAAACTGTTTTTT
CDR3aa: CASSYRRQGAISGGKLFF

len: 16
j_gene: TRBJ2-3
d_gene: TRBD2
abundance: -
v_gene: TRBV11-3
CDR3nt: TGTGCCAGCAGCTTCGTCGGGGGGGGCTTGGCAGATACGCAGTATTTT
CDR3aa: CASSFVGGGLADTQYF

len: 13
j_gene: TRBJ1-2
d_gene: TRBD1
abundance: -
v_gene: TRBV10-3
CDR3nt: TGTGCCATCAGTGATAGGGGGCCCGATGGCTACACCTTC
CDR3aa: CAISDRGPDGYTF

len: 15
j_gene: TRBJ2-6
d_gene: TRBD2
abundance: -
v_gene: TRBV27
CDR3nt: TGTGCCAGCAGTCCTTGGGAGGGAGGGGCCAACGTCCTGACTTTC
CDR3aa: CASSPWEGGANVLTF

len: 15
j_gene: TRBJ2-5
d_gene: -
abundance: few
v_gene: TRBV19
CDR3nt: TGTGCCAGTAGTATACCTCGGGGGCCCGGAGAGACCCAGTACTTC
CDR3aa: CASSIPRGPGETQYF

len: 17
j_gene: TRBJ2-2
d_gene: TRBD1
abundance: -
v_gene: TRBV24-1
CDR3nt: TGTGCCACCAGTGATTCTCCGGGACAGGGGGCGACCGGGGAGCTGTTTTTT
CDR3aa: CATSDSPGQGATGELFF

len: 17
j_gene: TRBJ2-3
d_gene: -
abundance: once
v_gene: TRBV24-1
CDR3nt: TGTGCCACCAGTCCAGTAGGGGGGCAGGGTCTGGGGGATACGCAGTATTTT
CDR3aa: CATSPVGGQGLGDTQYF

len: 16
j_gene: TRBJ2-3
d_gene: TRBD1
abundance: -
v_gene: TRBV12-5
CDR3nt: TGTGCTAGTGGGCCAGGACAGGGGTCAGTCACAGATACGCAGTATTTT
CDR3aa: CASGPGQGSVTDTQYF

len: 15
j_gene: TRBJ2-3
d_gene: -
abundance: few
v_gene: TRBV7-3
CDR3nt: TGTGCCAGCAGCTTACGACCCGCTAGCACAGATACGCAGTATTTT
CDR3aa: CASSLRPASTDTQYF

len: 14
j_gene: TRBJ1-1
d_gene: -
abundance: -
v_gene: TRBV5-1
CDR3nt: TGCGCCAGCAGCTCGGGACATTTGAACACTGAAGCTTTCTTT
CDR3aa: CASSSGHLNTEAFF

len: 8
j_gene: TRBJ1-2
d_gene: -
abundance: -
v_gene: TRBV6-1
CDR3nt: TGTGCCAGCAATGGCTACACCTTC
CDR3aa: CASNGYTF

len: 14
j_gene: TRBJ2-3
d_gene: -
abundance: once
v_gene: TRBV20-1
CDR3nt: TGCAGTGCCCAGGATGCTAACAGCACAGATACGCAGTATTTT
CDR3aa: CSAQDANSTDTQYF

len: 16
j_gene: TRBJ1-2
d_gene: -
abundance: -
v_gene: TRBV4-1
CDR3nt: TGCGCCAGCAGCCCATGGGTCTTGCGGGGAAACTATGGCTACACCTTC
CDR3aa: CASSPWVLRGNYGYTF

len: 14
j_gene: TRBJ2-7
d_gene: TRBD1
abundance: -
v_gene: TRBV19
CDR3nt: TGTGCCAGTAGTATAGGGGACAGGGGAGGCGAGCAGTACTTC
CDR3aa: CASSIGDRGGEQYF

len: 17
j_gene: TRBJ1-2
d_gene: TRBD1
abundance: -
v_gene: TRBV4-1
CDR3nt: TGCGCCAGCAGCCAACTTATTGATCGGGACAGGGAATATGGCTACACCTTC
CDR3aa: CASSQLIDRDREYGYTF

len: 15
j_gene: TRBJ1-6
d_gene: TRBD1
abundance: -
v_gene: TRBV7-2
CDR3nt: TGTGCCAGCAGCGAAAGGACAGGGTATAATTCACCCCTCCACTTT
CDR3aa: CASSERTGYNSPLHF

len: 14
j_gene: TRBJ1-1
d_gene: -
abundance: -
v_gene: TRBV5-1
CDR3nt: TGCGCCAGCAGTGCGGAGGGGAGGAACACTGAAGCTTTCTTT
CDR3aa: CASSAEGRNTEAFF

len: 14
j_gene: TRBJ2-2
d_gene: TRBD1
abundance: once
v_gene: TRBV11-3
CDR3nt: TGTGCCAGCAATGAGGGGGCGGACACCGGGGAGCTGTTTTTT
CDR3aa: CASNEGADTGELFF

len: 13
j_gene: TRBJ1-2
d_gene: -
abundance: -
v_gene: TRBV6-1
CDR3nt: TGTGCCAGCAGTGAAGGGGACAACCGTGGCTACACCTTC
CDR3aa: CASSEGDNRGYTF

len: 13
j_gene: TRBJ2-7
d_gene: TRBD1
abundance: few
v_gene: TRBV24-1
CDR3nt: TGTGCCACCAGTGATCACAGGGGGCGAGAGCAGTACTTC
CDR3aa: CATSDHRGREQYF

len: 14
j_gene: TRBJ1-2
d_gene: -
abundance: -
v_gene: TRBV10-1
CDR3nt: TGCGCCAGCAGTGAGTCGGGGGGGGAACTATGGCACACCTTC
CDR3aa: CASSESGGELWHTF

len: 13
j_gene: TRBJ2-3
d_gene: -
abundance: -
v_gene: TRBV19
CDR3nt: TGTGCCAGTAACCAGGGGAGGGAAGATACGCAGTATTTT
CDR3aa: CASNQGREDTQYF

len: 15
j_gene: TRBJ2-5
d_gene: TRBD1
abundance: once
v_gene: TRBV9
CDR3nt: TGTGCCAGCAGCGTAGTGGGACAGTTACAAGAGACCCAGTACTTC
CDR3aa: CASSVVGQLQETQYF

len: 15
j_gene: TRBJ2-2
d_gene: TRBD1
abundance: -
v_gene: TRBV2
CDR3nt: TGTGCCAGCAGAGAGGACAGGGCGAACACCGGGGAGCTGTTTTTT
CDR3aa: CASREDRANTGELFF

len: 14
j_gene: TRBJ1-1
d_gene: TRBD1
abundance: -
v_gene: TRBV6-1
CDR3nt: TGTGCCAGCAGGGGGGGACAGGGGAACACTGAAGCTTTCTTT
CDR3aa: CASRGGQGNTEAFF

len: 13
j_gene: TRBJ1-6
d_gene: -
abundance: -
v_gene: TRBV27
CDR3nt: TGTGCCAGCAGAGCCACCCCAAATTCACCCCTCCACTTT
CDR3aa: CASRATPNSPLHF

len: 11
j_gene: TRBJ2-1
d_gene: -
abundance: few
v_gene: TRBV6-1
CDR3nt: TGTGCCAGCAGTGCGTACTTTGAGCAGTTCTTC
CDR3aa: CASSAYFEQFF

len: 16
j_gene: TRBJ2-1
d_gene: TRBD1
abundance: -
v_gene: TRBV6-1
CDR3nt: TGTGCCAGCAGTCGGGCAACAGGGGGGATCTACAATGAGCAGTTCTTC
CDR3aa: CASSRATGGIYNEQFF

len: 14
j_gene: TRBJ2-2
d_gene: -
abundance: few
v_gene: TRBV7-2
CDR3nt: TGTGCCAGCAGCCCCATGACGAACACCGGGGAGCTGTTTTTT
CDR3aa: CASSPMTNTGELFF

len: 17
j_gene: TRBJ2-1
d_gene: -
abundance: few
v_gene: TRBV5-1
CDR3nt: TGCGCCAGCAGCTCCCGTCCTCTACACATCTCCTACAATGAGCAGTTCTTC
CDR3aa: CASSSRPLHISYNEQFF

len: 12
j_gene: TRBJ1-2
d_gene: TRBD1
abundance: few
v_gene: TRBV2
CDR3nt: TGTGCCAGCAAGACAGACAGGGGCGGCTACACCTTC
CDR3aa: CASKTDRGGYTF

len: 12
j_gene: TRBJ1-1
d_gene: -
abundance: -
v_gene: TRBV12-3/TRBV12-4
CDR3nt: TGTGCCAGCAGAAAGGGGAGGACTGAAGCTTTCTTT
CDR3aa: CASRKGRTEAFF